The 30 T cell receptor beta chains in this list originate from one sample, sequenced in a study of blood T cell repertoires in COVID-19. Profiled with immunoSEQ multiplex PCR; TCRdb holds only in-frame clones, not every one. The repertoire holds 140,000 to 150,000 clones, over 75% seen once, with about two fifths in the top ten. Sequencing was carried out using peripheral blood. These receptor sequences come from a human donor in a cohort sampled during active COVID-19.

The chain links TRBV18 to TRBJ2-1, with 8 bases identical to TRBD1. Germline V gene data show CDR1 as KGHSH and CDR2 as LQKENI. The CDR3 runs to 14 residues. V lost 6 bases to trimming and J lost 7 bases; unmatched junction nucleotides: 8. The CDR3 DNA follows: TGTGCCAGCTCCCCCGGGACAGGAGCTAATGAGCAGTTCTTC. Residues: CASSPGTGANEQFF.

CDR3 residues: CASSQDKGGYYGYTF. CDR3 DNA: TGCGCCAGCAGCCAAGATAAAGGGGGCTACTATGGCTACACCTTC. This chain uses TRBV4-1 with TRBJ1-2, with 7 bases aligning to TRBD1. V shed 0 bases, J shed 3 bases, and the junction held 4 bases outside the gene matches. Germline CDR1 is MGHRA and CDR2 is YSYEKL. The CDR3 extends over 15 amino acids.

The chain has TRBV5-1 and TRBJ2-7; D might be TRBD1 (5 bases). Trimming shortened V by 3 bases and J by 2 bases, and 15 bases separated the two germline ends. This CDR3 is built from 15 residues. CDR1 is SGHRS, CDR2 YFSETQ, per germline. The DNA for the CDR3 is TGCGCCAGCAGCTCGCAGGGCGTTCAAACCTACGAGCAGTACTTC. Amino acids: CASSSQGVQTYEQYF.

This sequence joins TRBV10-3 and TRBJ2-1; D might be TRBD2 (6 bases). V gave up 4 bases and J gave up 0 bases, with 10 bases separating them. CDR1 ENHRY and CDR2 SYGVKD come from the germline V gene. CDR3 size: 15 residues. The CDR3 reads CAISGGLTSYNEQFF. In DNA form, the CDR3 reads TGTGCCATCAGTGGGGGACTCACCTCCTACAATGAGCAGTTCTTC.

This chain connects TRBV6-5 to TRBJ2-3; 10 positions agree with TRBD1. Germline V gene lookup returns CDR1 MNHEY and CDR2 SVGAGI. The CDR3 has 15 amino acids. Trimming removed 5 bases from V and 2 bases from J; junction bases left unmatched: 4. DNA for the CDR3: TGTGCCAGCAGTCCGGGACAGGGGATCACAGATACGCAGTATTTT. This codes for CASSPGQGITDTQYF.

This clone was picked up a small number of times. The V and J genes are TRBV7-2 and TRBJ1-3; no clear D gene. This CDR3 is built from 16 residues. Germline loops: CDR1 SGHTA, CDR2 FQGNSA. V was clipped by 5 bases and J by 0 bases, with 14 bases between them. Here the CDR3 DNA reads TGTGCCAGCAGCCCGCTTGGCACACACTCTGGAAACACCATATATTTT. It codes for CASSPLGTHSGNTIYF. Combining the CDR3 with reference TRBV7-2 and TRBJ1-3 gives the whole variable domain GAGVSQSPSNKVTEKGKDVELRCDPISGHTALYWYRQSLGQGLEFLIYFQGNSAPDKSGLPSDRFSAERTGGSVSTLTIQRTQQEDSAVYLCASSPLGTHSGNTIYFGEGSWLTVV.

The rearrangement uses TRBV5-1 and TRBJ1-1, with D possibly being TRBD1 (6 bases). CDR1 SGHRS and CDR2 YFSETQ come from the germline V gene. The length of the CDR3 is 15 residues. The germline V and J ends were trimmed by 0 bases and 3 bases, with 12 bases remaining between them. CDR3 sequence: CASSLGQPGDTEAFF. CDR3 sequence (DNA): TGCGCCAGCAGCTTGGGACAACCAGGGGACACTGAAGCTTTCTTT.

This clone occurred once. The chain combines TRBV9 with TRBJ1-2; D gene unclear. Deletions cut 3 bases from V and 4 bases from J, with 7 bases between. Germline V lookup: CDR1 SGDLS, CDR2 YYNGEE. The length of the CDR3 is 12 residues. The CDR3 DNA sequence: TGTGCCAGCAGCGGTTACAGCTATGGCTACACCTTC. Translation gives CASSGYSYGYTF.

This rearrangement joins TRBV15 to TRBJ2-5; maybe TRBD2 (6 bases). V was shortened by 0 bases and J by 5 bases, with 16 bases between the two germline ends. The CDR3 length is 16 residues. Germline values: CDR1 LNHNV, CDR2 YYDKDF (reference sequence). This CDR3 is CATSRDRGGDGETQYF. For the CDR3, the DNA is TGTGCCACCAGCAGAGATAGGGGCGGGGACGGGGAGACCCAGTACTTC.

The chain joins TRBV9 to TRBJ2-3, with 8 bases aligning to TRBD2. J gave up 5 bases and V 2 bases, and 10 bases lay outside the gene matches. The CDR3 contains 16 residues. Per the germline V gene, CDR1 is SGDLS and CDR2 is YYNGEE. CDR3 bases: TGTGCCAGCAGCGTCGCCGGGACTAGTGGGTTAGATACGCAGTATTTT. Protein product: CASSVAGTSGLDTQYF.

The chain links TRBV18 to TRBJ2-1, with TRBD2 matching 10 bases. Germline CDR1 KGHSH, CDR2 LQKENI. Losses at the gene ends were 1 base for V and 0 bases for J; bases not matched to a gene: 3. The CDR3 totals 17 residues. The CDR3 DNA reads as TGTGCCAGCTCACCACGGACTAGCGGCAGCTCCTACAATGAGCAGTTCTTC. This sequence encodes CASSPRTSGSSYNEQFF.

The chain links TRBV27 to TRBJ1-6; 8 bases line up with TRBD1. J was trimmed by 1 base and V by 6 bases; bases with no gene match: 8. Germline lookup yields CDR1 MNHEY and CDR2 SMNVEV (reference sequence). The CDR3 runs 17 residues. The CDR3 loop reads CASSPDRVRSYNSPLHF. In nucleotides, the CDR3 is TGTGCCAGCAGCCCGGACAGGGTGAGGTCCTATAATTCACCCCTCCACTTT.

CDR3 amino acids: CASSQDGSGTPGGTIYF. The DNA of the CDR3 is TGTGCCAGCAGCCAAGACGGCTCTGGGACGCCCGGAGGGACCATATATTTT. This sequence joins TRBV7-2 and TRBJ1-3, with TRBD1 as a possible D gene (5 bases). The CDR3 length is 17 residues. Trimming stripped 5 bases from V and 10 bases from J, with 27 bases between. Germline V gene sequence: CDR1 SGHTA, CDR2 FQGNSA.

The gene calls are TRBV11-3 and TRBJ1-1; D uncertain. V gave up 5 bases and J gave up 1 base, with 11 bases separating them. The CDR3 is made up of 14 amino acids. Germline V gene sequence: CDR1 SGHNT, CDR2 YENEEA. The CDR3 DNA follows: TGTGCCAGCAGCATCTCCCCAGAGAACACTGAAGCTTTCTTT. Encoded protein: CASSISPENTEAFF.

The genes are TRBV2 and TRBJ1-1; the D gene is possibly TRBD1 (6 bases). Germline V gene sequence: CDR1 SNHLY, CDR2 FYNNEI. This CDR3 region has 12 residues. Trimming pared 4 bases from V and 7 bases from J, leaving 10 bases between. This chain's CDR3 is CASSVTGNEAFF. In nucleotides, the CDR3 is TGTGCCAGCAGTGTGACAGGAAATGAAGCTTTCTTT.

V gene TRBV5-1 combines with J gene TRBJ1-1, with D possibly TRBD1 on 6 matching bases. Per germline, CDR1 SGHRS and CDR2 YFSETQ. Deletions cut 0 bases from V and 11 bases from J, with 14 bases between. This CDR3 region has 13 residues. The CDR3: CASSLAEGGRAFF. The DNA of the CDR3 is TGCGCCAGCAGCTTGGCCGAGGGGGGGCGTGCTTTCTTT.

The chain links TRBV7-8 to TRBJ1-5; D may be TRBD1 (5 bases). The CDR3 loop spans 13 amino acids. V lost 5 bases to trimming and J lost 2 bases, with 7 bases between them. Looked up from germline, CDR1 is SGHVS and CDR2 is FQNEAQ. The CDR3 is CASSRGGNQPQHF. CDR3 DNA: TGTGCCAGCAGCCGGGGCGGCAATCAGCCCCAGCATTTT.

This chain joins TRBV19 and TRBJ1-1, with 11 positions matching TRBD1. Trimming removed 7 bases from V and 4 bases from J; junction bases left unmatched: 14. The CDR3 has 17 amino acids. CDR1 and CDR2 (germline): LNHDA, SQIVND (reference sequence). The CDR3 loop reads CASTKVWTGGPGTEAFF. CDR3 coding DNA: TGTGCCAGTACCAAAGTATGGACAGGGGGCCCGGGCACTGAAGCTTTCTTT.

This clone was observed a few times. The chain combines TRBV2 with TRBJ2-1; 9 bases are a match to TRBD2. Germline V gene lookup returns CDR1 SNHLY and CDR2 FYNNEI. CDR3 size: 15 residues. Trimming at V came to 7 bases and at J to 0 bases, leaving 4 bases not matched to a gene. The CDR3 DNA sequence: TGTGCCAGCAAGGGTAGCGGGAGCTCCTACAATGAGCAGTTCTTC. It translates to CASKGSGSSYNEQFF.

This clone was counted a few times. This chain uses TRBV5-1 with TRBJ1-2, with 7 bases lining up with TRBD1. Per the germline V gene, CDR1 is SGHRS and CDR2 is YFSETQ. The CDR3 totals 15 residues. The V and J ends lost 0 bases and 0 bases, in that order; junction bases with no gene match: 2. As DNA, the CDR3 is TGCGCCAGCAGCTTGGGAGGGGGCACTAACTATGGCTACACCTTC. Its translation is CASSLGGGTNYGYTF.

In its sample, this clone was seen once. The chain uses TRBV6-6 and TRBJ1-2, with 12 bases matching TRBD1. CDR3 length: 15 amino acids. CDR1 MNHNY and CDR2 SVGAGI come from the germline V gene (reference sequence). Unmatched junction bases numbered 14, after V lost 10 bases and J lost 8 bases. CDR3 in DNA: TGTGCCATCGACGGGACAGGGGGCCAGGTCGCCGGCTACACCTTC. Its translation is CAIDGTGGQVAGYTF.

The chain joins TRBV9 to TRBJ2-2; D possibly corresponds to TRBD2 (6 bases). Germline CDR1 SGDLS, CDR2 YYNGEE. The CDR3 sequence is 13 residues long. V was cut by 7 bases and J by 0 bases, with 7 bases left in between. DNA of the CDR3: TGTGCCAGCGGGGAGGCGAACACCGGGGAGCTGTTTTTT. Protein product: CASGEANTGELFF. Using reference TRBV9 and TRBJ2-2 for the parts outside the CDR3, the full variable domain is DSGVTQTPKHLITATGQRVTLRCSPRSGDLSVYWYQQSLDQGLQFLIQYYNGEERAKGNILERFSAQQFPDLHSELNLSSLELGDSALYFCASGEANTGELFFGEGSRLTVL.

The V and J genes are TRBV7-2 and TRBJ1-2; D is unresolved. The CDR3 length is 13 residues. With 5 bases removed from V and 3 bases from J, the gap between germline ends came to 10 bases. Germline CDR1 SGHTA, CDR2 FQGNSA. CDR3 bases: TGTGCCAGCAGCCCCCTACAGTACTATGGCTACACCTTC. It is translated as CASSPLQYYGYTF.

The chain uses TRBV9 and TRBJ1-3; 9 nucleotides match TRBD1. The CDR3 is 14 residues long. The ends lost 2 bases at V and 8 bases at J; junction bases unmatched: 5. CDR1 and CDR2 (germline): SGDLS, YYNGEE. The CDR3 DNA follows: TGTGCCAGCAGCGTTACAGGGGGCCAGGACACCATATATTTT. Encoded protein: CASSVTGGQDTIYF.

The count of this clone is one. V is TRBV5-1 and J is TRBJ1-1; 7 bases match TRBD1. There are 14 residues in the CDR3. Trimming removed 3 bases from V and 4 bases from J; junction bases left unmatched: 6. Germline assignment: CDR1 SGHRS and CDR2 YFSETQ. CDR3 bases: TGCGCCAGCAGCTCGGGACAGAGCCCCACTGAAGCTTTCTTT. It encodes CASSSGQSPTEAFF.

V and J are TRBV6-4 and TRBJ2-7; 7 bases line up with TRBD2. V lost 0 bases and J lost 2; bases outside the gene matches: 13. This CDR3 is built from 18 residues. Germline CDR1 reads MRHNA; CDR2 reads SNTAGT. The CDR3, as DNA: TGTGCCAGCAGTGACTCGCCGACTAGCTCTGAAGGGGCCTACGAGCAGTACTTC. As protein: CASSDSPTSSEGAYEQYF.

The chain links TRBV7-6 to TRBJ1-1; 8 nucleotides match TRBD1. V shed 2 bases, J shed 8 bases, and the junction held 4 bases outside the gene matches. CDR1 and CDR2 (germline): SGHVS, FNYEAQ. The CDR3 is 13 amino acids. In DNA, the CDR3 is TGTGCCAGCAGCTTAAGAACAGGGGGGGAAGCTTTCTTT. Translating it yields CASSLRTGGEAFF.

The chain employs TRBV4-1 and TRBJ2-1, with 9 bases fitting TRBD1. The length of the CDR3 is 16 residues. In germline, CDR1 is MGHRA, CDR2 YSYEKL. Germline trimming cut 2 bases from V and 3 bases from J; bases unmatched to any gene: 5. CDR3 loop: CASSQFSGQGYNEQFF. DNA for the CDR3: TGCGCCAGCAGCCAATTCTCGGGACAGGGCTACAATGAGCAGTTCTTC.

V and J are TRBV5-1 and TRBJ2-5, with a tentative D call TRBD1 (5 bases). CDR1 and CDR2 from the germline V gene are SGHRS and YFSETQ. The ends were cut back, 0 bases at V and 1 base at J, with 7 bases in the middle. CDR3 length: 14 residues. CDR3 in amino acids: CASSLERGQETQYF. CDR3 nucleotide sequence: TGCGCCAGCAGCTTGGAAAGGGGCCAAGAGACCCAGTACTTC.

The chain is built from TRBV5-1 and TRBJ1-5; D is unclear. V dropped 4 bases and J dropped 4 bases, with 15 bases sitting between them. The germline V gene has CDR1 SGHRS and CDR2 YFSETQ. The CDR3 is 15 amino acids. The CDR3 nucleotides read TGCGCCAGCAGCCCGGGTGGGGAGGCTAATCAGCCCCAGCATTTT. Protein sequence: CASSPGGEANQPQHF.